The 12 T cell receptor beta chains below come from one sample, sequenced in a study of identical twins. Each CDR3 protein gets one entry after TCRdb re-called the 5' RACE reads with MiXCR. The table has roughly 1.6 million distinct CDR3 sequences, around 33% seen once. Specimen: cord blood. These receptors were obtained from a newborn girl in good health.

V and J are TRBV20-1 and TRBJ2-3, with D perhaps assigned TRBD1 or TRBD2 (5 bases each). Trimming left V 6 bases short and J 8 bases short, with 24 bases between. There are 15 residues in the CDR3. Germline V lookup: CDR1 DFQATT, CDR2 SNEGSKA (reference sequence). CDR3 sequence reads: CSAIRGEASRRTQYF. Written as DNA, the CDR3 is TGCAGTGCCATTAGGGGAGAGGCTAGCCGACGTACGCAGTATTTT.

The genes are TRBV5-8 and TRBJ2-3, with 14 positions matching TRBD2. The CDR3 has 18 residues. The V gene's germline CDR1 is SGHTS and CDR2 YDEGEE. Trimming removed 0 bases from V and 2 bases from J; junction bases left unmatched: 5. In nucleotides, the CDR3 is TGTGCCAGCAGCTTGGCGGGACTAGCGGGGGCCCACACAGATACGCAGTATTTT. Translated: CASSLAGLAGAHTDTQYF.

This clonotype was counted between two and nine times. The rearrangement uses TRBV20-1 and TRBJ1-1; D is unclear. CDR1 and CDR2 (germline): DFQATT, SNEGSKA (reference sequence). V shed 6 bases and J shed 8 bases, with 10 bases lying between them. The CDR3 loop spans 10 amino acids. The CDR3 nucleotides read TGCAGTGCCCCCGGGTTCGAAGCTTTCTTT. Its protein product is CSAPGFEAFF.

On this clonotype: Sequence at one end of the junction differs from germline and may be a read error. The J gene is TRBJ1-2, the V gene TRBV5-6; D not resolved. Germline V gene sequence: CDR1 SGHDT, CDR2 YYEEEE. There are 15 residues in the CDR3. The CDR3 nucleotides are TGTGCCAGCAGCCCCGGAACTATTTCTAACTGTGGCTACACCTTC. It encodes CASSPGTISNCGYTF.

The genes are TRBV6-1 and TRBJ2-3; TRBD1 or TRBD2 may be the D gene (5 bases each). This CDR3 contains 15 residues. V lost 6 bases and J 0 bases, leaving 13 bases between the germline ends. CDR1 and CDR2 from the germline V gene are MNHNS and SASEGT. Written as DNA, the CDR3 is TGTGCCAGCAGCATGGGGACGCTTAGCACAGATACGCAGTATTTT. Residues: CASSMGTLSTDTQYF.

The table lists this clonotype with many counts. The chain recombines TRBV10-3 with TRBJ2-5; no definite D call. There are 15 residues in the CDR3. Per germline, CDR1 ENHRY and CDR2 SYGVKD. V lost 0 bases and J lost 1, with 9 bases in between. The chain's CDR3 is CAISESAASQETQYF. CDR3 nucleotides: TGTGCCATCAGTGAGTCGGCAGCCAGCCAAGAGACCCAGTACTTC.

This clonotype was counted between two and nine times. V gene TRBV20-1 combines with J gene TRBJ2-7; 8 nucleotides align to TRBD2. This CDR3 is built from 16 residues. The V gene's germline CDR1 is DFQATT and CDR2 SNEGSKA (reference sequence). J was trimmed by 0 bases and V by 3 bases; bases with no gene match: 10. For the CDR3, the DNA is TGCAGTGCTAGTGGGACGGCCGGGACTAGCTCCTACGAGCAGTACTTC. It codes for CSASGTAGTSSYEQYF.

The gene calls are TRBV28 and TRBJ2-7; TRBD2 matches 10 bases. The V segment lost 6 bases and the J segment 0 bases; nucleotides outside the gene matches: 11. CDR1 is MDHEN and CDR2 is SYDVKM in the germline V gene. CDR3 length equals 17 residues. The CDR3 sequence: CASSSGTSASLSYEQYF. The CDR3 DNA sequence: TGTGCCAGCAGCTCCGGGACTAGCGCGAGTCTCTCCTACGAGCAGTACTTC.

This chain joins TRBV7-2 and TRBJ2-1, with D possibly being TRBD2 (7 bases). CDR1 and CDR2 from the germline V gene are SGHTA and FQGNSA. V was trimmed by 7 bases and J by 7 bases, leaving 17 bases between them. The CDR3 has 14 amino acids. DNA of the CDR3: TGTGCCAGCATCATTGGGGCGGGGGCAAATGAGCAGTTCTTC. Translation: CASIIGAGANEQFF.

This clonotype has more than one count but fewer than ten. The gene calls are TRBV6-2 or TRBV6-3 and TRBJ2-7; 12 bases match TRBD2. The CDR3 contains 17 residues. The V gene's germline CDR1 is MNHEY and CDR2 SVGEGT. J was trimmed by 4 bases and V by 4 bases; bases with no gene match: 11. Written as DNA, the CDR3 is TGTGCCAGCAGTTCGACTAGCGGGAGTGTCATTCTTTACGAGCAGTACTTC. Its translation is CASSSTSGSVILYEQYF.

The chain links TRBV7-9 to TRBJ2-7, with 7 bases fitting TRBD2. The CDR3 has 14 residues. The V gene's germline CDR1 is SEHNR and CDR2 FQNEAQ (reference sequence). The ends lost 1 base at V and 6 bases at J; junction bases unmatched: 6. The CDR3 here is CASSLGTSEVEQYF. The CDR3 DNA is TGTGCCAGCAGCTTAGGTACTAGCGAGGTCGAGCAGTACTTC.

V and J are TRBV12-3 or TRBV12-4 and TRBJ2-4; no clear D gene. CDR3 length: 13 residues. V lost 8 bases to trimming and J lost 0 bases, with 8 bases between them. The chain's CDR3 is CASCPVAKNIQYF. CDR3 nucleotides: TGTGCCAGCTGTCCAGTAGCCAAAAACATTCAGTACTTC.